This T cell receptor beta chain was captured in a study of regulatory T cells in long-lasting Graves disease. In its sample, this clonotype was seen a few times. The junction departs from the called germline gene at one end, perhaps through a read error. Arm-PCR of CDR3 regions and iRepertoire HTBI primers were used to build TCR beta libraries. One entry per CDR3 protein results from TCRdb running MiXCR on the multiplex PCR reads. The table records nearly 350,000 distinct CDR3 sequences, less than 20% of them present only once. The time point was: persistent/refractory GD, antithyroid drugs over 5 years with positive TRAb. Generation of the TCR library employed RNA extracted from PBMCs. CDR1 is LNHDA, CDR2 SQIVND, per germline (reference sequence). The CDR3 consists of 13 residues.

The chain recombines TRBV19 with TRBJ1-1; unclear D gene. This sequence was found in a female donor with Graves disease. The material was peripheral blood mononuclear cells (PBMCs), obtained when the disease was refractory, from a patient treated with antithyroid drugs. Here the CDR3 DNA reads TGTGCCAGTAGTATGGACCTCGACACTGAGGCTTTCTTT. Protein product: CASSMDLDTEAFF.